The entry below describes one T cell receptor beta chain. The antigen remains undetermined. A much larger clone is a single base away; this may be a read error. Germline V gives CDR1 SGHTA, CDR2 FQGTGA. Trimming at V came to 5 bases and at J to 0 bases, leaving 2 bases not matched to a gene. The CDR3 is 14 residues long. This sample stems from a study of T cell repertoires in cytomegalovirus infection. Regarding the study as a whole: In two of eight donors, the top clonotype was HLA-C-restricted CMV-specific.

TCRdb called the reads again in MiXCR, with one record for every CDR3 protein. The sample lists about 71,000 distinct CDR3 sequences, 20% occurring once. This TCR came from a human donor in good health (CMV status not recorded). Some clones in this sample may be carry-over from other donors' samples. V gene TRBV7-3 combines with J gene TRBJ2-3, with 7 bases matching TRBD1. The input for sequencing was CD8+ T cells from cultured PBMCs, taken from culture after CMV antigen stimulation. This CDR3 is CASSEDRSTDTQYF. The CDR3 nucleotides are TGTGCCAGCAGCGAGGACAGGAGCACAGATACGCAGTATTTT.